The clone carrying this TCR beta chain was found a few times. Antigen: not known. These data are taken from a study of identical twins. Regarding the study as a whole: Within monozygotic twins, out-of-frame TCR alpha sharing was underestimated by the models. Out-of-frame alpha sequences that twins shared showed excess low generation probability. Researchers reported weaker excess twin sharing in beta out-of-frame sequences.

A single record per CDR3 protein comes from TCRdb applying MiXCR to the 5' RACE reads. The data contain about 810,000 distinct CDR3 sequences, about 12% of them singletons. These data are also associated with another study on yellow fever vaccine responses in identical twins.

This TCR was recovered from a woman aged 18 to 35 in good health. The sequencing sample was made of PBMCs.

Here the CDR3 DNA reads TGTGCCAGCAGCTTATCGGGGGTAGATGGCTACACCTTC. Translating gives CASSLSGVDGYTF. V usage is TRBV7-6 and J usage is TRBJ1-2, with TRBD1 as a possible D gene (5 bases). Per germline, CDR1 SGHVS and CDR2 FNYEAQ. The germline V and J ends were trimmed by 2 bases and 6 bases, with 10 bases remaining between them. The CDR3 spans 13 residues.